What follows describes a single T cell receptor (beta chain). Its antigen is as yet unknown. The sample originates from a study of cytomegalovirus exposure and HLA in healthy donors. Study overall: The study's early data release held about 85 million unique TCRs from HLA-typed donors. Study-wide results and caveats: In a later analysis, TCR beta V- and J-gene trimming showed a link to a missense DCLRE1C variant. Sequencing artifact likely explains a cluster of highly shared sequence variants. Data from an earlier analysis indicated that most TCR beta V segments were productive either about 90% or about 30% of the time.

With 60 Vbeta and 13 Jbeta primers, the PCR was carried out. Profiling relied on immunoSEQ multiplex PCR, and the TCRdb table lists in-frame clones only, not all of them. Here the sample spans over 150,000 clones, around 72% being singletons. With 0 bases removed from V and 1 base from J, the gap between germline ends came to 7 bases. This CDR3 has 16 amino acids. CDR1 and CDR2 (germline): MNHNY, SVGAGI (reference sequence). The sequenced material came from PBMCs. This TCR came from a man between 18 and 29 years old in good health and CMV-seronegative. The chain couples TRBV6-6 to TRBJ2-6, with D hard to call. CDR3 bases: TGTGCCAGCAGTTACTCGAAAGCGTCTGGGGCCAACGTCCTGACTTTC. Protein sequence: CASSYSKASGANVLTF.